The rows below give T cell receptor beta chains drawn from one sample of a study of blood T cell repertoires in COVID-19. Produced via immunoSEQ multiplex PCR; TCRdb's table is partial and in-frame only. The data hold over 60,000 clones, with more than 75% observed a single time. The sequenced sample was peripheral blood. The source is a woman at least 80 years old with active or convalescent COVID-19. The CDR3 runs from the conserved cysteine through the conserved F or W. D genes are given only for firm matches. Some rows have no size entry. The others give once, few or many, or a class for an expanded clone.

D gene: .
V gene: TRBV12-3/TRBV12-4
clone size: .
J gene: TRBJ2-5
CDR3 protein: CASSYTGIDQYF
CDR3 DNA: TGTGCCAGCAGTTACACAGGAATCGATCAGTACTTC

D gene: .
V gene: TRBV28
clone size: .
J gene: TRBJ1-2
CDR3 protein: CASSSRVRGYTF
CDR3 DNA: TGTGCCAGCAGTTCCCGGGTGAGGGGCTACACCTTC

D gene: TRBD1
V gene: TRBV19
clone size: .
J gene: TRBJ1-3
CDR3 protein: CASSVSGTGPFSGNTIYF
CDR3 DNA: TGTGCCAGTAGTGTTTCCGGGACAGGGCCCTTCTCTGGAAACACCATATATTTT

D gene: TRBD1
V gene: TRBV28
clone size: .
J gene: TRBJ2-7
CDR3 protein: CASRYRQGPYEQYF
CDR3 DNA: TGTGCCAGCAGGTATCGACAGGGTCCCTACGAGCAGTACTTC

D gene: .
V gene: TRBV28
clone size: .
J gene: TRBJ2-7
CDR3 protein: CASSLTGRNEQYF
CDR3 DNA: TGTGCCAGCAGTTTAACAGGGCGAAACGAGCAGTACTTC

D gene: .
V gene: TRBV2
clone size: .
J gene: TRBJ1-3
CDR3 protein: CASSATGSAGNTIYF
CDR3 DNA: TGTGCCAGCAGTGCCACAGGGTCTGCTGGAAACACCATATATTTT

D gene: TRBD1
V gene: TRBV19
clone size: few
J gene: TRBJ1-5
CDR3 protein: CASSNAGTGGQPQHF
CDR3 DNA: TGTGCCAGTAGTAACGCCGGGACAGGGGGACAGCCCCAGCATTTT

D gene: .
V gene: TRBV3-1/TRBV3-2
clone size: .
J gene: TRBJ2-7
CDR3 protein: CASSQEGADEQYF
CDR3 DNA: TGTGCCAGCAGCCAAGAGGGGGCAGACGAGCAGTACTTC

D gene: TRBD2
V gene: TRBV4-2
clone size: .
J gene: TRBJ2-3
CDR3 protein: CASTPSGGADTQYF
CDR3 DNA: TGTGCCAGCACCCCTAGCGGGGGGGCCGATACGCAGTATTTT

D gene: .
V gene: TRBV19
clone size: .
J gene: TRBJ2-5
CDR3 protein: CASSNSPGLPWTQYF
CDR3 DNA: TGTGCCAGTAGCAATTCTCCGGGACTTCCCTGGACCCAGTACTTC

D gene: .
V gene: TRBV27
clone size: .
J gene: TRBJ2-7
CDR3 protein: CASILGGEQYF
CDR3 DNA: TGTGCCAGCATATTGGGCGGGGAGCAGTACTTC

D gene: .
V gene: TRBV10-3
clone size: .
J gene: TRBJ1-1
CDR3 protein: CAISEPRGGRTEAFF
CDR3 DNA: TGTGCCATCAGTGAGCCCAGAGGGGGAAGGACTGAAGCTTTCTTT

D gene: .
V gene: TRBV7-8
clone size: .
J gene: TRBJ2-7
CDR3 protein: CASSRQGSEFYEQYF
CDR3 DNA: TGTGCCAGCAGCCGGCAGGGATCGGAATTCTACGAGCAGTACTTC

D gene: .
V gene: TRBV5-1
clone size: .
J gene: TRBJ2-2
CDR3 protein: CASSYSGFGTGELFF
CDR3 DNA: TGCGCCAGCAGTTACTCAGGGTTCGGCACCGGGGAGCTGTTTTTT

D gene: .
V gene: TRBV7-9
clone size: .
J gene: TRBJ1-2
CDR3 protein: CASSLKAGQYGYTF
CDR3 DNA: TGTGCCAGCAGCTTAAAAGCAGGGCAGTATGGCTACACCTTC

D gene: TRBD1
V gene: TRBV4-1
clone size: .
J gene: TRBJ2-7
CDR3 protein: CASSLGQGSSYEQYF
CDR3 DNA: TGCGCCAGCAGCTTGGGACAGGGATCCTCCTACGAGCAGTACTTC

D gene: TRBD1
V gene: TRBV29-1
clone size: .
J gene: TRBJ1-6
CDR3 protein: CSVRTGGDSPLHF
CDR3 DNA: TGCAGCGTCAGGACAGGGGGTGATTCACCCCTCCACTTT

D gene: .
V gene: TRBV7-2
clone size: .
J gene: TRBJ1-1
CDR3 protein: CASSPNGGTEAFF
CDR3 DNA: TGTGCCAGCAGCCCAAATGGGGGGACTGAAGCTTTCTTT

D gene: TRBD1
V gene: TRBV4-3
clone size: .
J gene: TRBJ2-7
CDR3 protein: CASSEGTGPYEQYF
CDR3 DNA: TGCGCCAGCAGCGAAGGGACAGGTCCCTACGAGCAGTACTTC

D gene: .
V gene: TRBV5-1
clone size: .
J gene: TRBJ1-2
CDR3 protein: CASSLDAFNYGYTF
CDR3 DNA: TGCGCCAGCAGCTTGGATGCGTTTAACTATGGCTACACCTTC

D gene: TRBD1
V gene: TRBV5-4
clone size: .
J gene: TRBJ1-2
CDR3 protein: CASSVGQGIGGYTF
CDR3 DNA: TGTGCCAGCAGCGTAGGACAGGGGATAGGGGGCTACACCTTC

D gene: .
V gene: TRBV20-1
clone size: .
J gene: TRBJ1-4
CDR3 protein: CSARGQTVGIF
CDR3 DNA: TGCAGTGCTAGAGGTCAGACAGTGGGAATTTTT

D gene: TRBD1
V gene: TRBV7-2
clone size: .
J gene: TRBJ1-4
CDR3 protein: CASSLEGASEKLFF
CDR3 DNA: TGTGCCAGCAGCTTAGAGGGGGCGAGCGAAAAACTGTTTTTT

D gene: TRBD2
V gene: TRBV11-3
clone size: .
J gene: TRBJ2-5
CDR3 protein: CASSAGLADQETQYF
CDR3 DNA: TGTGCCAGCAGCGCAGGACTAGCGGACCAAGAGACCCAGTACTTC

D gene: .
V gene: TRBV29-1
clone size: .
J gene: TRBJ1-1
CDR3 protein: CSVSEKGASNTEAFF
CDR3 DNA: TGCAGCGTTTCGGAAAAGGGAGCATCGAACACTGAAGCTTTCTTT

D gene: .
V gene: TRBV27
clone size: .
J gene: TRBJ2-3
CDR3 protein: CASRRSRGASDTQYF
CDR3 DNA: TGTGCCAGCAGGCGGAGTCGGGGGGCTTCGGATACGCAGTATTTT

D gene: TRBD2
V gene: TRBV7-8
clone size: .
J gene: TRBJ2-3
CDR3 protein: CASSFERGGPDTQYF
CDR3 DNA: TGTGCCAGCAGCTTCGAGCGGGGGGGCCCCGATACGCAGTATTTT

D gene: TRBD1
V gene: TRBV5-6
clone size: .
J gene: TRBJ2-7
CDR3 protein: CASSLGAGGSSYEQYF
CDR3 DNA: TGTGCCAGCAGCTTGGGGGCAGGGGGCAGCTCCTACGAGCAGTACTTC

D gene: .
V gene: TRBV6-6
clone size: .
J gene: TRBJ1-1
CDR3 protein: CASSRSSGGPNTEAFF
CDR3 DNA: TGTGCCAGCAGCCGCTCCTCGGGGGGCCCGAACACTGAAGCTTTCTTT

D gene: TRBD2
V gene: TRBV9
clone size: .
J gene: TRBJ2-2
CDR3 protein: CASSVGPSGTNTGELFF
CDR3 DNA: TGTGCCAGCAGCGTAGGGCCTAGCGGGACCAACACCGGGGAGCTGTTTTTT

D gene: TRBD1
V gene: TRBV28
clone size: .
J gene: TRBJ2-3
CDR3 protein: CASSFGTGTGAADTQYF
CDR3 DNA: TGTGCCAGCAGTTTTGGGACCGGGACAGGGGCTGCAGATACGCAGTATTTT

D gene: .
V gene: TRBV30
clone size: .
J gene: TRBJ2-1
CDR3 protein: CAWTPGHSRNEQFF
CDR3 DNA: TGTGCCTGGACCCCGGGACACTCAAGGAATGAGCAGTTCTTC

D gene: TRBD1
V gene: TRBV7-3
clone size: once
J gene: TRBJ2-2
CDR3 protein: CASRQQGHGELFF
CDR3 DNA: TGTGCCAGCAGGCAACAGGGGCACGGGGAGCTGTTTTTT

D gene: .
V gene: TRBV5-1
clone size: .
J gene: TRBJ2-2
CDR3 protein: CASSPQLTGELFF
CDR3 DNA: TGCGCCAGCAGCCCACAGCTCACCGGGGAGCTGTTTTTT

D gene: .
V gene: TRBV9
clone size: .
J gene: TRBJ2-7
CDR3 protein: CASSLNQYRGTYEQYF
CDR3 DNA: TGTGCCAGCAGCTTAAACCAATACCGGGGGACCTACGAGCAGTACTTC

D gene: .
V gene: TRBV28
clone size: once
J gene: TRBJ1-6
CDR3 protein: CASSLLGTGNSPLHF
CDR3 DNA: TGTGCCAGCAGTTTGTTAGGGACTGGGAATTCACCCCTCCACTTT

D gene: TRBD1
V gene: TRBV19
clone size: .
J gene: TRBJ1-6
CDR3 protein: CASTTGQVVSPLHF
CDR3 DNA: TGTGCCAGTACCACGGGACAGGTGGTGTCACCCCTCCACTTT

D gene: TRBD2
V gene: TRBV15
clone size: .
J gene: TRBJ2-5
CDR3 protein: CATSRDLEAGDQETQYF
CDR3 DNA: TGTGCCACCAGCAGAGATCTGGAGGCGGGGGATCAAGAGACCCAGTACTTC

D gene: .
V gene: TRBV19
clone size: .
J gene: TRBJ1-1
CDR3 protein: CASRFDRNTEAFF
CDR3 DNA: TGTGCCAGTAGATTTGACAGGAACACTGAAGCTTTCTTT

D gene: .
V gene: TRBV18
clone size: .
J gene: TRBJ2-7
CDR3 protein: CASSPGPNYEQYF
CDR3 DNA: TGTGCCAGCTCACCAGGGCCTAATTACGAGCAGTACTTC

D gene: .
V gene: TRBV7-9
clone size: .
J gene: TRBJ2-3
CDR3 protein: CASSSPPGSPSTDTQYF
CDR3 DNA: TGTGCCAGCAGCTCCCCCCCCGGGTCCCCTAGCACAGATACGCAGTATTTT

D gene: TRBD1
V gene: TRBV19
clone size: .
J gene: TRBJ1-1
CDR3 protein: CASSFGTVNTEAFF
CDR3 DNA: TGTGCCAGTAGTTTCGGGACAGTGAACACTGAAGCTTTCTTT

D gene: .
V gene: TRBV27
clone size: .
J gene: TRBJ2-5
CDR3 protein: CASSWAGAEAETQYF
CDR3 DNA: TGTGCCAGCAGTTGGGCGGGCGCAGAGGCAGAGACCCAGTACTTC

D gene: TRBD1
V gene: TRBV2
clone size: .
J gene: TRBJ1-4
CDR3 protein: CASSEFQSGQINEKLFF
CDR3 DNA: TGTGCCAGCAGTGAGTTTCAGTCGGGACAGATTAATGAAAAACTGTTTTTT

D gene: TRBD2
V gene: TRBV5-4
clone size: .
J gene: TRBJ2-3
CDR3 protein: CASSLGGGGDSSTDTQYF
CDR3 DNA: TGTGCCAGCAGCTTAGGCGGGGGGGGAGATTCTAGCACAGATACGCAGTATTTT

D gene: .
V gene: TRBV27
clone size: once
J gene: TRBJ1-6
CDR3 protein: CASSFVSRPPRDSPLHF
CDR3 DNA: TGTGCCAGCAGTTTCGTTAGCCGGCCCCCTCGGGATTCACCCCTCCACTTT

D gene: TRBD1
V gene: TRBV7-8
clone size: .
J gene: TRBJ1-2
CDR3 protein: CASSLDQGAGGYTF
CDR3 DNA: TGTGCCAGCAGCTTAGATCAGGGGGCGGGAGGCTACACCTTC

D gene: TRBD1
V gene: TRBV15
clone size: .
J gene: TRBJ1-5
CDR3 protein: CATSIPDRGGLNQPQHF
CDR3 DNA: TGTGCCACCAGCATACCGGACAGGGGGGGACTCAATCAGCCCCAGCATTTT

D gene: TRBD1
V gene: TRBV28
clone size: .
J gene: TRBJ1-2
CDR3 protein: CASSSRGLPYGYTF
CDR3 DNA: TGTGCCAGCAGCTCAAGGGGGCTACCCTATGGCTACACCTTC

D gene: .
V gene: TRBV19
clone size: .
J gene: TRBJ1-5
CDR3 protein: CASSISTTQPQHF
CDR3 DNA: TGTGCCAGTAGTATCTCTACTACGCAGCCCCAGCATTTT

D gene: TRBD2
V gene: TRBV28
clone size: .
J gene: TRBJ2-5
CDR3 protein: CASSPPLGTSGGEYQTQYF
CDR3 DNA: TGTGCCAGCAGTCCCCCTCTCGGGACTAGCGGGGGGGAATACCAGACCCAGTACTTC

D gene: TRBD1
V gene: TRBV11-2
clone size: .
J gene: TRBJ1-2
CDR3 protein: CASSSPPGTGGSYGYTF
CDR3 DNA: TGTGCCAGCAGCTCCCCCCCCGGGACAGGGGGTAGCTATGGCTACACCTTC